This T cell receptor beta chain was captured by sequencing in a study of shared clonotypes between healthy human individuals. Method: immunoSEQ multiplex PCR; TCRdb's copy keeps in-frame clones and lacks some. The sample has roughly 680,000 clones; over 55% are singletons. This TCR was recovered from a woman aged 25 to 39 in good health. Source material: memory CD4+ T cells sorted from blood. The subset here: CD45RA-negative fraction.

This CDR3 reads CASSKGLAEINEQFF. The CDR3 DNA is TGTGCCAGCAGCAAGGGACTAGCGGAGATCAATGAGCAGTTCTTC. This sequence joins TRBV5-4 and TRBJ2-1; 11 bases are shared with TRBD2. Per the germline V gene, CDR1 is SGHNT and CDR2 is YYREEE (reference sequence). Trimming cost V 4 bases and J 6 bases; bases outside gene matches: 6. The CDR3 has 15 amino acids.